Below are 11 T cell receptor beta chains sequenced from a single sample in a study of a mutant IDH1 vaccine in newly diagnosed glioma (dated by TCRdb to the early 2020s). No cognate antigen is known for these TCRs. Libraries were made using the immunoSEQ multiplex PCR assay. Not all clones reach the TCRdb copy of this immuneACCESS table, which keeps in-frame sequences only. Checked studies attribute under half of the gap to unresolved V genes and leave the rest unexplained. The sample has some 60,000 clones on record, roughly 80% of them singletons. 3.6% of the sample goes to the ten largest clones. Per the publication, the time point label means: week 11, during vaccination. Every vaccine dose consisted of 300 ug of a 20-mer mutant IDH1 peptide in Montanide, administered subcutaneously together with topical imiquimod. This sample comprised PBMCs, obtained from a glioma patient whose treatment included an IDH1 peptide vaccine. These receptors originate from a man aged 25 to 40 with glioma.

This chain joins TRBV9 and TRBJ2-2, with a weak D call TRBD2 (5 bases). Germline CDR1 reads SGDLS; CDR2 reads YYNGEE. The CDR3 sequence is 16 residues long. V was shortened by 0 bases and J by 5 bases, with 14 bases between the two germline ends. This CDR3 is CASSVDEGVGTGELFF. The DNA of the CDR3 is TGTGCCAGCAGCGTAGACGAGGGAGTAGGGACCGGGGAGCTGTTTTTT. The whole variable domain, remainder taken from reference TRBV9 and TRBJ2-2, is DSGVTQTPKHLITATGQRVTLRCSPRSGDLSVYWYQQSLDQGLQFLIQYYNGEERAKGNILERFSAQQFPDLHSELNLSSLELGDSALYFCASSVDEGVGTGELFFGEGSRLTVL.

The gene calls are TRBV2 and TRBJ1-2; TRBD1 matches at 10 bases. V trimming: 6 bases; J trimming: 3 bases; junction bases outside the gene matches: 1. The CDR3 length is 13 residues. The germline V gene has CDR1 SNHLY and CDR2 FYNNEI. In DNA form, the CDR3 reads TGTGCCAGCAGCGGGACAGGGGACTATGGCTACACCTTC. Amino acids: CASSGTGDYGYTF.

The rearrangement joins TRBV7-2 to TRBJ2-3; D not certain. Germline V gene lookup returns CDR1 SGHTA and CDR2 FQGNSA. V lost 1 base and J lost 0, with 8 bases in between. CDR3 length equals 15 residues. CDR3 in DNA: TGTGCCAGCAGCTTAGTCCAGTCTAGCACAGATACGCAGTATTTT. The encoded protein is CASSLVQSSTDTQYF. Full variable domain (outside the CDR3, taken from reference TRBV7-2 and TRBJ2-3): GAGVSQSPSNKVTEKGKDVELRCDPISGHTALYWYRQSLGQGLEFLIYFQGNSAPDKSGLPSDRFSAERTGGSVSTLTIQRTQQEDSAVYLCASSLVQSSTDTQYFGPGTRLTVL.

The chain recombines TRBV18 with TRBJ2-7, with D unclear. The CDR3 runs 18 residues. CDR1 KGHSH and CDR2 LQKENI come from the germline V gene. Trimming took off 2 bases at V and 4 bases at J, with 24 bases between the two ends. CDR3 sequence: CASSPVSAGLFELYEQYF. CDR3 sequence (DNA): TGTGCCAGCTCACCAGTGTCAGCCGGGCTTTTTGAGCTTTACGAGCAGTACTTC.

This clone was observed a single time. V gene TRBV5-1 combines with J gene TRBJ1-1; perhaps TRBD1 as D (5 bases). V was cut by 6 bases and J by 0 bases, with 24 bases left in between. The CDR3 sequence is 18 residues long. Germline V gives CDR1 SGHRS, CDR2 YFSETQ. DNA of the CDR3: TGCGCCAGCACCCAGTCCGGGACGCGAAGCAACATGAACACTGAAGCTTTCTTT. Its protein is CASTQSGTRSNMNTEAFF.

This clone was seen a few times. The chain carries TRBV4-1 and TRBJ1-6; D not certain. The CDR3 has 16 amino acids. V was shortened by 2 bases and J by 7 bases, with 15 bases between the two germline ends. Germline lookup yields CDR1 MGHRA and CDR2 YSYEKL. Written as DNA, the CDR3 is TGCGCCAGCAGCCAACCTCCCCGGGAGGTGAATTCACCCCTCCACTTT. It is translated as CASSQPPREVNSPLHF.

V and J are TRBV29-1 and TRBJ2-1; D unresolved. CDR1 is SQVTM and CDR2 is ANQGSEA in the germline V gene. With 5 bases removed from V and 5 bases from J, the gap between germline ends came to 10 bases. The CDR3 is 12 amino acids. CDR3 bases: TGCAGCGTTATCCCAGACAACAATGAGCAGTTCTTC. Protein sequence: CSVIPDNNEQFF.

CDR3 sequence reads: CASSIEETQYF. The CDR3 DNA follows: TGTGCCAGTAGTATAGAGGAGACCCAGTACTTC. J is TRBJ2-5 and V is TRBV19; D gene unclear. Deletions cut 0 bases from V and 5 bases from J, with 1 base between. This CDR3 is 11 amino acids long. Germline V gives CDR1 LNHDA, CDR2 SQIVND (reference sequence).

The chain is built from TRBV7-2 and TRBJ2-3, with D hard to call. Trimming pared 5 bases from V and 4 bases from J, leaving 4 bases between. CDR3 length: 11 amino acids. Looked up from germline, CDR1 is SGHTA and CDR2 is FQGNSA. The CDR3 reads CASSRSDTQYF. CDR3 nucleotides: TGTGCCAGCAGCCGGTCAGATACGCAGTATTTT.

This clone showed up just once. V gene TRBV5-4 combines with J gene TRBJ2-7, with TRBD1 identical over 9 bases. The CDR3 has 15 amino acids. J was trimmed by 4 bases and V by 2 bases; bases with no gene match: 7. Germline V gene sequence: CDR1 SGHNT, CDR2 YYREEE (reference sequence). CDR3 residues: CASSFGGQGGYEQYF. CDR3 DNA sequence: TGTGCCAGCAGCTTTGGGGGACAGGGTGGTTACGAGCAGTACTTC.

The chain joins TRBV28 to TRBJ2-5; 11 bases align to TRBD2. The J segment lost 2 bases and the V segment lost 5 bases, leaving 7 bases of the junction unmatched. The germline CDR1 and CDR2 sequences are MDHEN and SYDVKM. This CDR3 spans 16 amino acids. CDR3 sequence reads: CASSLELAGEQETQYF. The CDR3 DNA follows: TGTGCCAGCAGTCTCGAACTAGCGGGAGAGCAAGAGACCCAGTACTTC. Full variable domain (missing parts from reference TRBV28 and TRBJ2-5): DVKVTQSSRYLVKRTGEKVFLECVQDMDHENMFWYRQDPGLGLRLIYFSYDVKMKEKGDIPEGYSVSREKKERFSLILESASTNQTSMYLCASSLELAGEQETQYFGPGTRLLVL.